These 21 T cell receptor beta chains originate from one sample sequenced in a study of CD8 T cells in ankylosing spondylitis. The study, taken as a whole, reports: Seven or eight highly homologous variants made up a TCR beta motif, and this motif appeared characteristic of ankylosing spondylitis blood.

Their specific antigens are unknown. TCRdb re-analysed the 5' RACE reads in MiXCR, keeping a single row per CDR3 protein. This sample has 390,000 or so distinct CDR3 sequences; 20% to 25% occur once, and the top ten carry approximately 16%. Source material: blood, either unsorted or a sorted T cell fraction (not recorded which). Source of these receptors: a male donor with ankylosing spondylitis.

The rearrangement uses TRBV7-3 and TRBJ1-6, with a weak D call TRBD1 (6 bases). The CDR3 length is 14 residues. The V end was cut by 5 bases, the J end by 7 bases, with 12 bases between. In germline, CDR1 is SGHTA, CDR2 FQGTGA. The CDR3 DNA is TGTGCCAGCAGCCCCGGGACACAGAATTCACCCCTCCACTTT. As protein: CASSPGTQNSPLHF.

The chain joins TRBV28 to TRBJ2-7; 7 bases align to TRBD1. The CDR3 has 15 residues. The V gene end was trimmed by 6 bases and the J gene end by 1 base; junction bases not matched to a gene: 9. The germline CDR1 and CDR2 sequences are MDHEN and SYDVKM. CDR3 nucleotide sequence: TGTGCCAGCAGATACCAACCGGGACAGTCCTACGAGCAGTACTTC. Its translation is CASRYQPGQSYEQYF.

This chain joins TRBV6-1 and TRBJ2-5, with D unclear. CDR1 and CDR2 from the germline V gene are MNHNS and SASEGT. Trimming removed 6 bases at V and 1 base at J, with 12 bases between. The CDR3 spans 14 residues. The CDR3 DNA reads TGTGCCAGCAGACCCCTAGTCGGCCAAGAGACCCAGTACTTC. Its translation is CASRPLVGQETQYF.

The V and J genes are TRBV20-1 and TRBJ2-5; D gene uncertain. The ends were cut back, 0 bases at V and 1 base at J, with 6 bases in the middle. This CDR3 has 13 amino acids. Germline V gives CDR1 DFQATT, CDR2 SNEGSKA (reference sequence). CDR3 bases: TGCAGTGCTAGAGATGATTCCCAAGAGACCCAGTACTTC. Protein sequence: CSARDDSQETQYF.

The chain carries TRBV30 and TRBJ1-2; 8 bases are a match to TRBD1. The J segment lost 7 bases and the V segment lost 3 bases, leaving 7 bases of the junction unmatched. CDR1 is GTSNPN and CDR2 is SVGIG in the germline V gene (reference sequence). The CDR3 is made up of 13 amino acids. CDR3 DNA sequence: TGTGCCTGGAGGAAGGGACAGGAGCGTGGCTACACCTTC. Translated: CAWRKGQERGYTF.

The genes are TRBV12-3 or TRBV12-4 and TRBJ2-3, with 8 bases that match TRBD1. With V trimmed by 7 bases and J by 1 base, 4 bases remained unmatched. The length of the CDR3 is 14 residues. CDR3 loop: CASNMDRGTDTQYF. CDR3 sequence (DNA): TGTGCCAGCAACATGGACAGGGGCACAGATACGCAGTATTTT.

This clonotype was observed a handful of times. The chain uses TRBV12-5 and TRBJ2-6; D is unresolved. Germline values: CDR1 LGHNT, CDR2 FRNRAP. CDR3 size: 16 residues. V lost 2 bases and J 0 bases, leaving 8 bases between the germline ends. CDR3 coding DNA: TGTGCTAGTGGTTTGTACATCCGCTCTGGGGCCAACGTCCTGACTTTC. This translates into CASGLYIRSGANVLTF.

The gene calls are TRBV4-3 and TRBJ1-2; D not resolved. Trimming removed 0 bases from V and 4 bases from J, with 15 bases in between. The CDR3 covers 16 residues. The germline V gene encodes CDR1 LGHNA and CDR2 YSLEER. The CDR3: CASSQDPASRIYGYTF. CDR3 in DNA: TGCGCCAGCAGCCAAGACCCGGCCTCGCGAATCTATGGCTACACCTTC.

CDR3 amino acids: CASSGRQGYSYEQYF. The CDR3 DNA reads TGTGCCAGCAGTGGGCGACAGGGATACTCCTACGAGCAGTACTTC. The chain employs TRBV6-1 and TRBJ2-7; TRBD1 matches 7 bases. The V segment lost 4 bases and the J segment 0 bases; nucleotides outside the gene matches: 6. Germline lookup yields CDR1 MNHNS and CDR2 SASEGT. There are 15 residues in the CDR3.

This chain connects TRBV20-1 to TRBJ1-1; 10 positions agree with TRBD1. The trim removed 8 bases at V and 10 bases at J, leaving 16 bases unmatched. CDR3 length: 14 residues. Per germline, CDR1 DFQATT and CDR2 SNEGSKA (reference sequence). The CDR3 nucleotides read TGCAGTCCGCCCCTCGGGACAGGGGTGGCGGGAGCTTTCTTT. Its protein product is CSPPLGTGVAGAFF.

V gene TRBV18 combines with J gene TRBJ2-1; no firm D call. The CDR3 loop spans 14 amino acids. Germline CDR1 is KGHSH and CDR2 is LQKENI. The V and J ends lost 2 bases and 1 base respectively, with 6 bases between them. The CDR3, as DNA: TGTGCCAGCTCACCAGGCGTATCCTACAATGAGCAGTTCTTC. Residues: CASSPGVSYNEQFF.

The chain employs TRBV3-1 and TRBJ1-1; D perhaps matches TRBD1 (6 bases). Germline loops: CDR1 LGHDT, CDR2 YNNKEL (reference sequence). Between the trimmed V and J ends, which lost 4 bases and 2 bases, there was a span of 11 bases. CDR3 length equals 14 residues. CDR3 in amino acids: CASSPGTINTEAFF. CDR3 DNA sequence: TGTGCCAGCAGCCCCGGGACAATAAACACTGAAGCTTTCTTT.

V usage is TRBV7-9 and J usage is TRBJ2-3, with 7 bases fitting TRBD1. CDR1 SEHNR and CDR2 FQNEAQ come from the germline V gene (reference sequence). CDR3 length: 13 amino acids. V gave up 3 bases and J gave up 5 bases; unmatched junction bases: 2. The CDR3 nucleotides are TGTGCCAGCAGCTTGTCAGGGGGAGATACGCAGTATTTT. Translated: CASSLSGGDTQYF. The variable domain in full, completed from reference TRBV7-9 and TRBJ2-3, reads DTGVSQNPRHKITKRGQNVTFRCDPISEHNRLYWYRQTLGQGPEFLTYFQNEAQLEKSRLLSDRFSAERPKGSFSTLEIQRTEQGDSAMYLCASSLSGGDTQYFGPGTRLTVL.

This clonotype appeared a few times. This chain connects TRBV29-1 to TRBJ1-2; TRBD1 is a possible D gene (5 bases). The CDR3 consists of 14 residues. V was shortened by 3 bases and J by 8 bases, with 19 bases between the two germline ends. The germline CDR1 and CDR2 sequences are SQVTM and ANQGSEA. CDR3 in amino acids: CSVELLTRGGGYTF. The DNA of the CDR3 is TGCAGCGTTGAGCTCTTGACTAGGGGCGGGGGCTACACCTTC.

This clonotype was recorded at least ten times. The rearrangement uses TRBV5-1 and TRBJ1-4; a possible D gene is TRBD1 (5 bases). The V end was cut by 1 base, the J end by 7 bases, with 23 bases between. Germline V lookup: CDR1 SGHRS, CDR2 YFSETQ. CDR3 length: 18 amino acids. The CDR3 loop reads CASSLRMIGAGLGEKLFF. CDR3 sequence (DNA): TGCGCCAGCAGCTTGCGTATGATCGGGGCCGGGTTGGGTGAAAAACTGTTTTTT.

This clonotype was counted a single time. The chain carries TRBV3-1 and TRBJ1-5; D not certain. Germline lookup yields CDR1 LGHDT and CDR2 YNNKEL (reference sequence). V was cut by 0 bases and J by 0 bases, with 15 bases left in between. The CDR3 is made up of 18 amino acids. CDR3 sequence (DNA): TGTGCCAGCAGCCAAGATCGTCCGGGCTATTATAGCAATCAGCCCCAGCATTTT. Protein product: CASSQDRPGYYSNQPQHF.

This clonotype turned up a few times. V is TRBV7-9 and J is TRBJ2-3; 12 bases agree with TRBD2. V trimming: 5 bases; J trimming: 0 bases; junction bases outside the gene matches: 6. The germline V gene encodes CDR1 SEHNR and CDR2 FQNEAQ (reference sequence). The CDR3 contains 17 residues. CDR3 sequence (DNA): TGTGCCAGCAGCCCCGGACTAGCGGGACCTAGCACAGATACGCAGTATTTT. This gives the protein CASSPGLAGPSTDTQYF. The full variable domain, rest sourced from reference TRBV7-9 and TRBJ2-3, is DTGVSQNPRHKITKRGQNVTFRCDPISEHNRLYWYRQTLGQGPEFLTYFQNEAQLEKSRLLSDRFSAERPKGSFSTLEIQRTEQGDSAMYLCASSPGLAGPSTDTQYFGPGTRLTVL.

This clonotype turned up a few times. The chain recombines TRBV6-5 with TRBJ2-5; 8 bases fit TRBD2. J lost 3 bases, V lost 1 base, and 7 bases had no gene match. This CDR3 contains 16 residues. CDR1 is MNHEY, CDR2 SVGAGI, per germline. The CDR3 reads CASSYFPGGQEETQYF. CDR3 nucleotides: TGTGCCAGCAGTTACTTTCCGGGGGGGCAAGAAGAGACCCAGTACTTC.

The CDR3 DNA sequence: TGTGCCAGCAGCCTCGGACAGTGGGGTGTAGATGAGCAGTTCTTC. This encodes CASSLGQWGVDEQFF. V is TRBV28 and J is TRBJ2-1; a weak D match, TRBD1 (6 bases). The germline CDR1 and CDR2 sequences are MDHEN and SYDVKM. Trimming took off 6 bases at V and 8 bases at J, with 20 bases between the two ends. CDR3 length: 15 amino acids.

This clonotype was seen a few times. V is TRBV20-1 and J is TRBJ2-5; D gene uncertain. Trimming cost V 1 base and J 5 bases, with 5 bases left between them. The CDR3 consists of 11 residues. Germline lookup yields CDR1 DFQATT and CDR2 SNEGSKA (reference sequence). The CDR3 DNA reads TGCAGTGCTAGAGGTTTTGAGACCCAGTACTTC. This encodes CSARGFETQYF.

This clonotype was detected a few times. This rearrangement joins TRBV5-6 to TRBJ1-2, with D hard to call. Germline V lookup: CDR1 SGHDT, CDR2 YYEEEE. V was pared by 4 bases and J by 9 bases, with 13 bases between. The CDR3 totals 12 residues. CDR3 region: CASSLTTVSYTF. The CDR3 DNA is TGTGCCAGCAGCCTAACCACAGTTAGCTACACCTTC.